The 21 T cell receptor beta chains in this list originate from one sample, sequenced in a study of cytomegalovirus exposure and HLA in healthy donors. In the PCR, 60 Vbeta and 13 Jbeta primers were used. The table came from immunoSEQ multiplex PCR; TCRdb's copy has only in-frame clones and leaves some out. The sample lists approximately 150,000 clones, 82% occurring once. Source material: PBMCs. These receptor sequences come from a man between 18 and 35 years old in good health and CMV-seropositive.

This chain uses TRBV10-3 with TRBJ2-1, with 10 positions matching TRBD1. There are 19 residues in the CDR3. After removal of 0 bases from V and 5 bases from J, the junction contained 13 bases not matched to a gene. Germline V gene data show CDR1 as ENHRY and CDR2 as SYGVKD. CDR3 sequence reads: CAISESVLRGTGDDNEQFF. The CDR3 nucleotides are TGTGCCATCAGTGAGTCGGTTCTGCGGGGGACAGGGGACGACAATGAGCAGTTCTTC.

The CDR3 loop is CASSEVSSYNEQFF. DNA for the CDR3: TGCGCCAGCAGTGAAGTGAGCTCCTACAATGAGCAGTTCTTC. The chain recombines TRBV5-1 with TRBJ2-1; D remains unclear. Germline V gene data show CDR1 as SGHRS and CDR2 as YFSETQ. The CDR3 sequence is 14 residues long. V shed 5 bases and J shed 0 bases, with 9 bases lying between them.

The CDR3 sequence is CASSSTWRGSRRSYEQYF. The CDR3 DNA is TGTGCCAGCAGCTCTACCTGGCGGGGAAGTAGGAGGTCCTACGAGCAGTACTTC. The rearrangement links TRBV11-2 to TRBJ2-7, with a weak D call TRBD2 (6 bases). The CDR3 has 18 amino acids. V lost 4 bases and J lost 1, with 23 bases in between. In germline, CDR1 is SGHAT, CDR2 FQNNGV.

The table lists this clone with a count of one. The V and J genes are TRBV10-3 and TRBJ1-2; weak D call: TRBD1 (5 bases). The CDR3 totals 15 residues. The V gene's germline CDR1 is ENHRY and CDR2 SYGVKD. The V end lost 0 bases, the J end lost 5 bases, and 13 bases lay between the germline ends. The CDR3 loop is CAISESISQEYGYTF. CDR3 nucleotide sequence: TGTGCCATCAGTGAGTCGATTTCACAGGAGTATGGCTACACCTTC.

The chain has TRBV5-5 and TRBJ1-2; D not resolved. Trimming cost V 4 bases and J 3 bases, with 13 bases left between them. The germline CDR1 and CDR2 sequences are SGHKS and YYEKEE (reference sequence). The CDR3 is 14 residues long. CDR3 in DNA: TGTGCCAGCAGCCGTTTCCGACAAGACTATGGCTACACCTTC. This gives the protein CASSRFRQDYGYTF.

The chain links TRBV6-4 to TRBJ2-2, with 11 bases identical to TRBD2. Germline V lookup: CDR1 MRHNA, CDR2 SNTAGT. Trimming cost V 6 bases and J 4 bases; bases outside gene matches: 4. This CDR3 is 15 amino acids long. The CDR3 loop is CASSDTSGSTGELFF. CDR3 sequence (DNA): TGTGCCAGCAGCGATACTAGCGGGAGCACCGGGGAGCTGTTTTTT.

The chain recombines TRBV18 with TRBJ1-3, with a tentative D call TRBD1 (5 bases). CDR3 size: 14 residues. Germline CDR1 KGHSH, CDR2 LQKENI. Trimming took 3 bases from V and 4 from J, leaving 10 bases between them. The CDR3 reads CASSPEGVGNTIYF. CDR3 coding DNA: TGTGCCAGCTCACCGGAAGGGGTCGGAAACACCATATATTTT. The complete variable domain, with remaining parts taken from reference TRBV18 and TRBJ1-3, reads NAGVMQNPRHLVRRRGQEARLRCSPMKGHSHVYWYRQLPEEGLKFMVYLQKENIIDESGMPKERFSAEFPKEGPSILRIQQVVRGDSAAYFCASSPEGVGNTIYFGEGSWLTVV.

V and J are TRBV7-9 and TRBJ2-5, with D maybe TRBD1 (5 bases). This CDR3 spans 15 amino acids. Between the trimmed V and J ends, which lost 2 bases and 2 bases, there was a span of 12 bases. Germline CDR1 is SEHNR and CDR2 is FQNEAQ (reference sequence). DNA for the CDR3: TGTGCCAGCAGCTTAAAGGGGCCCGGACAAGAGACCCAGTACTTC. It is translated as CASSLKGPGQETQYF.

In its sample, this clone was seen once. The chain couples TRBV6-1 to TRBJ2-5; 8 nucleotides match TRBD2. Matching the DNA end better, TRBJ2-7 makes the J call doubtful. The germline V gene encodes CDR1 MNHNS and CDR2 SASEGT. The CDR3 sequence is 16 residues long. The CDR3 nucleotides are TGTGCCAGCAGTGTCGGACTAGCCGCCATACCCTACGAGCAGTACTTC. Protein product: CASSVGLAAIPYEQYF.

The rearrangement uses TRBV19 and TRBJ2-1, with 9 bases that match TRBD2. Germline V lookup: CDR1 LNHDA, CDR2 SQIVND (reference sequence). The CDR3 covers 15 residues. Trimming removed 4 bases from V and 2 bases from J; junction bases left unmatched: 3. CDR3 bases: TGTGCCAGTAGTAGAGCGGGAGGACCCTACAATGAGCAGTTCTTC. Translated, it gives CASSRAGGPYNEQFF.

This rearrangement joins TRBV10-2 to TRBJ2-1, with no clear D. The CDR3 is 13 residues long. V dropped 3 bases and J dropped 3 bases, with 6 bases sitting between them. CDR1 and CDR2 from the germline V gene are WSHSY and SAAADI. The CDR3 sequence is CASSDRHYNEQFF. For the CDR3, the DNA is TGCGCCAGCAGTGACAGGCACTACAATGAGCAGTTCTTC.

This chain uses TRBV29-1 with TRBJ1-1, with 10 bases aligning to TRBD1. Trimming cost V 7 bases and J 7 bases; bases outside gene matches: 3. CDR1 is SQVTM, CDR2 ANQGSEA, per germline. This CDR3 comprises 11 residues. The DNA for the CDR3 is TGCAGCGGTGGACAGGGGGGTGAAGCTTTCTTT. This encodes CSGGQGGEAFF.

This clone was recorded once. The CDR3 loop reads CASSLQGREQYF. DNA for the CDR3: TGTGCCAGCAGTCTGCAAGGGAGAGAGCAGTATTTT. This rearrangement joins TRBV28 to TRBJ2-3, with D possibly being TRBD2 (5 bases). The V end lost 5 bases, the J end lost 11 bases, and 14 bases lay between the germline ends. This CDR3 has 12 amino acids. Looked up from germline, CDR1 is MDHEN and CDR2 is SYDVKM.

V usage is TRBV5-1 and J usage is TRBJ1-4, with TRBD1 as a possible D gene (6 bases). The CDR3 sequence is 15 residues long. The germline V gene has CDR1 SGHRS and CDR2 YFSETQ. Between the trimmed V and J ends, which lost 2 bases and 7 bases, there was a span of 15 bases. CDR3 sequence (DNA): TGCGCCAGCAGCTTCCTGGGAGGGGGAATTGAAAAACTGTTTTTT. Translated, it gives CASSFLGGGIEKLFF.

This clone has only one observation. The chain carries TRBV5-1 and TRBJ1-4; TRBD1 is a possible D gene (5 bases). CDR1 is SGHRS and CDR2 is YFSETQ in the germline V gene. V was shortened by 5 bases and J by 0 bases, with 8 bases between the two germline ends. The CDR3 is 14 residues long. The CDR3 sequence: CASSETATNEKLFF. CDR3 sequence (DNA): TGCGCCAGCAGTGAGACAGCAACTAATGAAAAACTGTTTTTT.

The J gene is TRBJ2-3, the V gene TRBV28; perhaps TRBD2 as D (6 bases). V lost 3 bases and J lost 3, with 13 bases in between. The CDR3 has 15 amino acids. CDR1 MDHEN and CDR2 SYDVKM come from the germline V gene. The CDR3 sequence is CASSFAAGGTDTQYF. The CDR3, as DNA: TGTGCCAGCAGTTTTGCGGCTGGGGGGACAGATACGCAGTATTTT.

The V gene is TRBV6-5, the J gene TRBJ1-5; D is perhaps TRBD1 (5 bases). The germline gives CDR1 MNHEY, CDR2 SVGAGI. The CDR3 consists of 15 residues. Trimming stripped 2 bases from V and 2 bases from J, with 10 bases between. CDR3 DNA: TGTGCCAGCAGTTACAGGGGCGGGGGCAATCAGCCCCAGCATTTT. Residues: CASSYRGGGNQPQHF.

The chain links TRBV11-2 to TRBJ1-2; maybe TRBD1 (6 bases). Germline-derived CDR1 and CDR2 are SGHAT and FQNNGV. The CDR3 sequence is 12 residues long. V was pared by 8 bases and J by 5 bases, with 12 bases between. CDR3 bases: TGTGCCAGCGGCCCTACAGGGTATGGCTACACCTTC. Amino acids: CASGPTGYGYTF.

This rearrangement joins TRBV6-4 to TRBJ1-2, with 9 bases identical to TRBD1. Germline CDR1 reads MRHNA; CDR2 reads SNTAGT. This CDR3 is built from 13 residues. V was clipped by 3 bases and J by 5 bases; unmatched bases: 1. DNA for the CDR3: TGTGCCAGCAGTGAAGGACAGGGGTATGGCTACACCTTC. Protein sequence: CASSEGQGYGYTF.

The J gene is TRBJ2-7, the V gene TRBV10-2; possibly TRBD2 for D (6 bases). Between the trimmed V and J ends, which lost 7 bases and 0 bases, there was a span of 10 bases. CDR3 length equals 13 residues. Germline V gene sequence: CDR1 WSHSY, CDR2 SAAADI. DNA for the CDR3: TGCGCCAGCAATCACGGGGGCTCCTACGAGCAGTACTTC. Its protein is CASNHGGSYEQYF.

This chain joins TRBV7-9 and TRBJ2-5; D is possibly TRBD1 (6 bases). CDR1 and CDR2 (germline): SEHNR, FQNEAQ (reference sequence). CDR3 length: 15 residues. V lost 6 bases and J lost 2, with 16 bases in between. In DNA, the CDR3 is TGTGCCAGCAGTCCCACAGGGACGAAACAAGAGACCCAGTACTTC. Its translation: CASSPTGTKQETQYF.